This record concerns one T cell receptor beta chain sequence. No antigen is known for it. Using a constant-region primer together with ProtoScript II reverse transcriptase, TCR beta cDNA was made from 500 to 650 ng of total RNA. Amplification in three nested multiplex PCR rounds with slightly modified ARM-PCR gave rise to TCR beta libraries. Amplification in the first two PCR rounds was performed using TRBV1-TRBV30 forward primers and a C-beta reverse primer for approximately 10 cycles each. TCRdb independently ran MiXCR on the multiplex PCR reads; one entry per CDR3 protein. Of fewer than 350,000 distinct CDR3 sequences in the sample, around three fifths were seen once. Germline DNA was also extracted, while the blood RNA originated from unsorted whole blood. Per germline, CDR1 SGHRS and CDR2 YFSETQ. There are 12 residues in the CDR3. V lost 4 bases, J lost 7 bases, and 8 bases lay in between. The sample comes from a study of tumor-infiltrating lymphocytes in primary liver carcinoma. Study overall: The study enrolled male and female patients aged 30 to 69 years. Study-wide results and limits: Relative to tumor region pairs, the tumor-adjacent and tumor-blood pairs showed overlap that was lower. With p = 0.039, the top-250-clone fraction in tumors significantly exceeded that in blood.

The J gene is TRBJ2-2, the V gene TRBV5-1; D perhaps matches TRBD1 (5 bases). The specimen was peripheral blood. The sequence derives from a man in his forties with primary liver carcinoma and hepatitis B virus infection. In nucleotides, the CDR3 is TGCGCCAGCAGCATAGACAGCGGGGAGCTGTTTTTT. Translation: CASSIDSGELFF.